Presented here are 22 T cell receptor beta chains from one specimen sequenced in a study of T cell responses to AZD1222 COVID-19 vaccine. This table comes from immunoSEQ multiplex PCR, and its TCRdb copy is limited to in-frame clones, with some not included. The sample lists 150,000 or so clones, approximately 90% seen once, with approximately 1.8% in the top ten. The sequences come from peripheral blood, collected on day 0 of AZD1222 vaccination. Receptors originate from an adult in good health.

The genes are TRBV6-2 or TRBV6-3 and TRBJ2-1, with 7 bases that match TRBD1. CDR3 length: 16 amino acids. Trimming removed 6 bases from V and 0 bases from J; junction bases left unmatched: 8. The germline gives CDR1 MNHEY, CDR2 SVGEGT. Here the CDR3 reads CASSPRGPSSYNEQFF. Here the CDR3 DNA reads TGTGCCAGCAGCCCTAGGGGGCCAAGCTCCTACAATGAGCAGTTCTTC.

J is TRBJ1-2 and V is TRBV28, with TRBD1 matching 7 bases. The junction had 16 bases not matched to a gene; V was cut back by 3 bases and J by 0 bases. The CDR3 consists of 19 residues. The germline V gene encodes CDR1 MDHEN and CDR2 SYDVKM. In nucleotides, the CDR3 is TGTGCCAGCAGTTTTATTCAATTCCGGTCGGGACAGACTAACTATGGCTACACCTTC. It specifies CASSFIQFRSGQTNYGYTF.

This sequence joins TRBV28 and TRBJ1-3, with D possibly being TRBD1 (5 bases). Germline-derived CDR1 and CDR2 are MDHEN and SYDVKM. Trimming pared 4 bases from V and 3 bases from J, leaving 19 bases between. The CDR3 covers 17 residues. This CDR3 reads CASSSRPFGGIGNTIYF. The DNA of the CDR3 is TGTGCCAGCAGTTCAAGGCCGTTTGGGGGTATTGGAAACACCATATATTTT.

This clone was found once. This sequence joins TRBV25-1 and TRBJ1-3, with 11 bases lining up with TRBD1. The CDR3 runs to 16 residues. In germline, CDR1 is MGHDK, CDR2 SYGVNS. The trim removed 5 bases at V and 6 bases at J, leaving 9 bases unmatched. The CDR3 nucleotides are TGTGCCAGCAGTCGCCCCGGGACAGGGGGACAAAACACCATATATTTT. Translation: CASSRPGTGGQNTIYF. The entire variable domain, with the rest obtained from reference TRBV25-1 and TRBJ1-3, is as follows: EADIYQTPRYLVIGTGKKITLECSQTMGHDKMYWYQQDPGMELHLIHYSYGVNSTEKGDLSSESTVSRIRTEHFPLTLESARPSHTSQYLCASSRPGTGGQNTIYFGEGSWLTVV.

The chain uses TRBV27 and TRBJ1-5; D is uncertain. Trimming removed 6 bases from V and 0 bases from J, with 12 bases in between. This CDR3 is built from 15 residues. Germline CDR1 reads MNHEY; CDR2 reads SMNVEV (reference sequence). CDR3 amino acids: CASSLTPNSNQPQHF. The CDR3, as DNA: TGTGCCAGCAGCCTGACCCCGAATAGCAATCAGCCCCAGCATTTT.

As regards this clone: Additional DNA sequences in this sample encode the identical CDR3. The CDR3 spells CSVGRMNTEAFF. Written as DNA, the CDR3 is TGCAGCGTTGGACGGATGAACACTGAAGCTTTCTTT. The chain recombines TRBV29-1 with TRBJ1-1; D not certain. The CDR3 runs 12 residues. Germline assignment: CDR1 SQVTM and CDR2 ANQGSEA. V was pared by 4 bases and J by 0 bases, with 6 bases between.

The chain uses TRBV2 and TRBJ2-1; D is possibly TRBD1 (5 bases). The CDR3 sequence is 15 residues long. V was shortened by 6 bases and J by 6 bases, with 18 bases between the two germline ends. Germline CDR1 is SNHLY and CDR2 is FYNNEI. The CDR3 DNA follows: TGTGCCAGCAGCGCTGACAGTCTCGCCCCCAATGAGCAGTTCTTC. This sequence encodes CASSADSLAPNEQFF.

In regard to this clone: The sample has other DNA sequences that encode this CDR3 too. The chain links TRBV18 to TRBJ2-7; 10 nucleotides agree with TRBD1. Germline assignment: CDR1 KGHSH and CDR2 LQKENI. V trimming: 3 bases; J trimming: 2 bases; junction bases outside the gene matches: 1. This CDR3 is built from 14 residues. CDR3 sequence (DNA): TGTGCCAGCTCACCGGGACAGGGGACCTACGAGCAGTACTTC. Its protein product is CASSPGQGTYEQYF. Complete variable domain (other parts from reference TRBV18 and TRBJ2-7): NAGVMQNPRHLVRRRGQEARLRCSPMKGHSHVYWYRQLPEEGLKFMVYLQKENIIDESGMPKERFSAEFPKEGPSILRIQQVVRGDSAAYFCASSPGQGTYEQYFGPGTRLTVT.

This chain connects TRBV7-2 to TRBJ2-7; 15 bases line up with TRBD2. The CDR3 sequence is 16 residues long. Germline CDR1 is SGHTA and CDR2 is FQGNSA. With 4 bases clipped from V and 1 base from J, the junction kept 2 bases outside the gene matches. CDR3 DNA sequence: TGTGCCAGCAGCTCCGGGACTAGCGGGAGGTCCTACGAGCAGTACTTC. Translation gives CASSSGTSGRSYEQYF.

This clone was observed a single time. The V and J genes are TRBV30 and TRBJ1-1; D unclear. This CDR3 is built from 13 residues. CDR1 and CDR2 from the germline V gene are GTSNPN and SVGIG (reference sequence). V lost 4 bases and J 0 bases, leaving 9 bases between the germline ends. The CDR3, as DNA: TGTGCCTGGAAGGCCAGCTTGAACACTGAAGCTTTCTTT. Protein: CAWKASLNTEAFF. The whole variable domain, filled in from reference TRBV30 and TRBJ1-1, reads SQTIHQWPATLVQPVGSPLSLECTVEGTSNPNLYWYRQAAGRGLQLLFYSVGIGQISSEVPQNLSASRPQDRQFILSSKKLLLSDSGFYLCAWKASLNTEAFFGQGTRLTVV.

The V and J genes are TRBV5-4 and TRBJ2-7; weak D call: TRBD1 (7 bases). Trimming cost V 2 bases and J 6 bases, with 12 bases left between them. This CDR3 is built from 13 residues. Germline assignment: CDR1 SGHNT and CDR2 YYREEE (reference sequence). The CDR3 nucleotides read TGTGCCAGCAGCTTTACGCAGGGGGGCGAGCAGTACTTC. Amino acids: CASSFTQGGEQYF. Full variable domain (outside the CDR3, taken from reference TRBV5-4 and TRBJ2-7): ETGVTQSPTHLIKTRGQQVTLRCSSQSGHNTVSWYQQALGQGPQFIFQYYREEENGRGNFPPRFSGLQFPNYSSELNVNALELDDSALYLCASSFTQGGEQYFGPGTRLTVT.

The chain links TRBV24-1 to TRBJ2-2; either TRBD1 or TRBD2 may supply D (5 bases each). The germline CDR1 and CDR2 sequences are KGHDR and SFDVKD. Deletions cut 9 bases from V and 1 base from J, with 8 bases between. The CDR3 sequence is 13 residues long. CDR3 bases: TGTGCCACCGCTGGGGGGAACACCGGGGAGCTGTTTTTT. It encodes CATAGGNTGELFF.

The chain recombines TRBV5-1 with TRBJ1-1, with D possibly being TRBD1 (5 bases). This CDR3 contains 14 residues. In germline, CDR1 is SGHRS, CDR2 YFSETQ. The V end was cut by 0 bases, the J end by 7 bases, with 13 bases between. The CDR3 loop reads CASSLAMTVDEAFF. CDR3 nucleotides: TGCGCCAGCAGCTTGGCCATGACAGTGGATGAAGCTTTCTTT.

V usage is TRBV7-8 and J usage is TRBJ2-6; D is undetermined. This CDR3 comprises 15 residues. V lost 2 bases and J lost 2, with 7 bases in between. Germline values: CDR1 SGHVS, CDR2 FQNEAQ. CDR3 protein: CASSLRSAGANVLTF. CDR3 coding DNA: TGTGCCAGCAGCTTACGGTCGGCTGGGGCCAACGTCCTGACTTTC.

This chain uses TRBV6-2 or TRBV6-3 with TRBJ2-1, with TRBD2 identical over 11 bases. V trimming: 0 bases; J trimming: 6 bases; junction bases outside the gene matches: 7. Germline V lookup: CDR1 MNHEY, CDR2 SVGEGT. The CDR3 sequence is 17 residues long. CDR3 DNA sequence: TGTGCCAGCAGTTACTCTATGACTAGCGGGGCCGCCAATGAGCAGTTCTTC. Its protein is CASSYSMTSGAANEQFF.

The genes are TRBV28 and TRBJ2-7; the D is unclear. This CDR3 is 14 amino acids long. Trimming shortened V by 2 bases and J by 5 bases, and 13 bases separated the two germline ends. Germline V gives CDR1 MDHEN, CDR2 SYDVKM. The chain's CDR3 is CASSLPPLQHEQYF. The CDR3 DNA is TGTGCCAGCAGTTTACCCCCCCTCCAACACGAGCAGTACTTC.

The table lists this clone with a count of one. The CDR3 region is CASSINRATEAFF. The CDR3 bases are TGTGCCAGTAGTATCAACAGGGCCACTGAAGCTTTCTTT. This chain links TRBV19 with TRBJ1-1; the D gene is possibly TRBD1 (6 bases). CDR1 and CDR2 from the germline V gene are LNHDA and SQIVND (reference sequence). V was clipped by 3 bases and J by 4 bases, with 9 bases between them. The CDR3 length is 13 residues.

The chain recombines TRBV7-2 with TRBJ2-1; D not certain. Germline V gives CDR1 SGHTA, CDR2 FQGNSA. The V end lost 5 bases, the J end lost 6 bases, and 11 bases lay between the germline ends. The CDR3 consists of 13 residues. The CDR3 sequence is CASSPSGPNEQFF. In nucleotides, the CDR3 is TGTGCCAGCAGCCCATCGGGTCCCAATGAGCAGTTCTTC. Variable domain in full (rest from reference TRBV7-2 and TRBJ2-1): GAGVSQSPSNKVTEKGKDVELRCDPISGHTALYWYRQSLGQGLEFLIYFQGNSAPDKSGLPSDRFSAERTGGSVSTLTIQRTQQEDSAVYLCASSPSGPNEQFFGPGTRLTVL.

The CDR3 DNA sequence: TGTGCCAGTATTGGAGGCTATGGCTACACCTTC. This encodes CASIGGYGYTF. The chain employs TRBV19 and TRBJ1-2, with no clear D. Germline lookup yields CDR1 LNHDA and CDR2 SQIVND (reference sequence). The CDR3 length is 11 residues. Trimming removed 7 bases from V and 4 bases from J, with 7 bases in between.

The CDR3 nucleotides read TGTGCCAGCAAAGGGACATTAAGCTCCTACGAGCAGTACTTC. Its protein is CASKGTLSSYEQYF. The chain combines TRBV28 with TRBJ2-7; D perhaps matches TRBD1 (6 bases). Trimming removed 7 bases from V and 0 bases from J, with 13 bases in between. CDR1 and CDR2 from the germline V gene are MDHEN and SYDVKM. The CDR3 loop spans 14 amino acids.

The CDR3 is CASSLEGSYEQYF. As DNA, the CDR3 is TGTGCCAGCAGCCTTGAGGGATCCTACGAGCAGTACTTC. The chain links TRBV3-1 (or the pseudogene TRBV3-2) to TRBJ2-7; weak D call: TRBD2 (5 bases). Germline CDR1 LGHDT, CDR2 YNNKEL (reference sequence). The CDR3 has 13 amino acids. V shed 4 bases and J shed 1 base, with 8 bases lying between them.

The rearrangement uses TRBV28 and TRBJ1-2, with D unclear. The CDR3 sequence is 11 residues long. Deletions cut 6 bases from V and 4 bases from J, with 6 bases between. Germline CDR1 and CDR2: MDHEN and SYDVKM. The CDR3 sequence is CASSSGYGYTF. Written as DNA, the CDR3 is TGTGCCAGCAGCTCCGGCTATGGCTACACCTTC.